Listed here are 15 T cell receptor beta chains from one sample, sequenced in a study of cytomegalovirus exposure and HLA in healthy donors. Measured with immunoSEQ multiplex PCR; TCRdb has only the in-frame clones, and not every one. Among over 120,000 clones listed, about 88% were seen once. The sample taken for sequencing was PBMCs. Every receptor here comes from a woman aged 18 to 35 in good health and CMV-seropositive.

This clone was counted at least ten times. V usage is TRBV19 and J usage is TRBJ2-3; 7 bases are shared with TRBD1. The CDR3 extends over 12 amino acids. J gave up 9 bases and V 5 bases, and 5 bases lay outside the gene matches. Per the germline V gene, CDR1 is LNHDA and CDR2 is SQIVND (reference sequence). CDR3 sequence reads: CASSYGQETQYF. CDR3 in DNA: TGTGCCAGTAGTTACGGACAGGAAACGCAGTATTTT.

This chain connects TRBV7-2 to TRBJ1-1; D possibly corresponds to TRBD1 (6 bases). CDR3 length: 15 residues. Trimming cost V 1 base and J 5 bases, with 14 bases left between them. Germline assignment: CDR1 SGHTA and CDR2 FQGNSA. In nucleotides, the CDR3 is TGTGCCAGCAGCTTAGACAGGGTTGAGGGAACTGAAGCTTTCTTT. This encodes CASSLDRVEGTEAFF.

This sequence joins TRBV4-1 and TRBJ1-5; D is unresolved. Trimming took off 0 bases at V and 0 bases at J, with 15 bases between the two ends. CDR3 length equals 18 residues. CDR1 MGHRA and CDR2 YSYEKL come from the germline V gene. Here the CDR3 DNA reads TGCGCCAGCAGCCAAGAAAGTGAGGGTTGGCATAGCAATCAGCCCCAGCATTTT. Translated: CASSQESEGWHSNQPQHF.

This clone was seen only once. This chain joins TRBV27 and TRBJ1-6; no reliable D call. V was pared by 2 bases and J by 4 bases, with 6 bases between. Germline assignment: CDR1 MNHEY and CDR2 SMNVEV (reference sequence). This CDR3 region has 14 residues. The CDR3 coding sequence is TGTGCCAGCAGTTTAAACAGATATAATTCACCCCTCCACTTT. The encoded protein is CASSLNRYNSPLHF.

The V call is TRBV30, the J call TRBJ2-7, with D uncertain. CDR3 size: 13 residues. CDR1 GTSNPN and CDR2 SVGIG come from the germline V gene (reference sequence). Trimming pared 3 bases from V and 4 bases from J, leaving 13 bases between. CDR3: CAWRVTVSYEQYF. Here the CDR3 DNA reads TGTGCCTGGAGGGTTACAGTGAGTTACGAGCAGTACTTC.

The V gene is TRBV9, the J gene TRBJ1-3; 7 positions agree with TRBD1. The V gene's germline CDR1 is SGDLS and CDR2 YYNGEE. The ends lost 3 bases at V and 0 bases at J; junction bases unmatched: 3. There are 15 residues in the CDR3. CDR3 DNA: TGTGCCAGCAGCGCGGGACAGAGCTCTGGAAACACCATATATTTT. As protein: CASSAGQSSGNTIYF. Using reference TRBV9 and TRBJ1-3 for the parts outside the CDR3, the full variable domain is DSGVTQTPKHLITATGQRVTLRCSPRSGDLSVYWYQQSLDQGLQFLIQYYNGEERAKGNILERFSAQQFPDLHSELNLSSLELGDSALYFCASSAGQSSGNTIYFGEGSWLTVV.

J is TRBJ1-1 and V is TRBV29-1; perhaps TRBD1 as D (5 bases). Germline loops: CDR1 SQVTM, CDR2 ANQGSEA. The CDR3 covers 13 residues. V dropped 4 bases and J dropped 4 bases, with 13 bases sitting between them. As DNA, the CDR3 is TGCAGCGTTGCCGGCAGGGTGGGCACTGAAGCTTTCTTT. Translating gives CSVAGRVGTEAFF.

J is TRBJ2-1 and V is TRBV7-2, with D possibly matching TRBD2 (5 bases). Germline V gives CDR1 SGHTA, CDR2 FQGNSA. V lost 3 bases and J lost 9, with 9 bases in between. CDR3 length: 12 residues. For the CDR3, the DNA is TGTGCCAGCAGCTTCCCGGAGGCTGAGCAGTTCTTC. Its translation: CASSFPEAEQFF.

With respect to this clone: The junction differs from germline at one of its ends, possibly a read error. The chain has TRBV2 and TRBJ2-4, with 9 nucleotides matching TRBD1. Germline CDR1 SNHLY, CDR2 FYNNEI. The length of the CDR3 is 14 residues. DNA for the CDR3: TGTGCCAGCAGTGACCCCGGGACAGGGCGAGTGGATGGTTTC. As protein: CASSDPGTGRVDGF.

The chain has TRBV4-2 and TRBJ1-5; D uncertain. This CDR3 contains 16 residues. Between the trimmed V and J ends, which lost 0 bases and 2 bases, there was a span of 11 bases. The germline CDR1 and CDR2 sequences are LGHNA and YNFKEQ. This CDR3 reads CASSQDYAEGNQPQHF. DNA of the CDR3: TGTGCCAGCAGCCAAGATTATGCGGAGGGCAATCAGCCCCAGCATTTT.

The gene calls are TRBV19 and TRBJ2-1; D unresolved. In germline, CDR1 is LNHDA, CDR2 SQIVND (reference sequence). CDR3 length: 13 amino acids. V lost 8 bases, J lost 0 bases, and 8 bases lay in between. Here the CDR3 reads CASGPSSYNEQFF. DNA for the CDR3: TGTGCCAGTGGCCCCAGCTCCTACAATGAGCAGTTCTTC.

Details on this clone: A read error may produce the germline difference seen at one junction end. The CDR3 reads CASSLVGDF. In DNA, the CDR3 is TGTGCCAGCAGTTTAGTAGGGGACTTC. This chain connects TRBV27 to TRBJ1-2, with D possibly being TRBD1 (5 bases). CDR3 length equals 9 residues. Germline CDR1 MNHEY, CDR2 SMNVEV (reference sequence).

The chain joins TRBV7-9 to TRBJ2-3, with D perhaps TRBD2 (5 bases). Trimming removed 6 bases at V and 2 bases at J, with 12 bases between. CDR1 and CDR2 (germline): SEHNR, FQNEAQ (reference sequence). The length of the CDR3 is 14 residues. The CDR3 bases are TGTGCCAGCAGGGCCGGGGTTACCACAGATACGCAGTATTTT. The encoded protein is CASRAGVTTDTQYF.

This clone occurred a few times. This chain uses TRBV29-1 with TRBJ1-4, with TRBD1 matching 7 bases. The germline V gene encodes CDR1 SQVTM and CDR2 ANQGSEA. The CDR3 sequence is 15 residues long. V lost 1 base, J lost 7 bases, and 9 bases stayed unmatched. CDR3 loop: CSVEAPGTETEKLFF. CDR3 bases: TGCAGCGTTGAAGCTCCCGGGACAGAGACTGAAAAACTGTTTTTT.

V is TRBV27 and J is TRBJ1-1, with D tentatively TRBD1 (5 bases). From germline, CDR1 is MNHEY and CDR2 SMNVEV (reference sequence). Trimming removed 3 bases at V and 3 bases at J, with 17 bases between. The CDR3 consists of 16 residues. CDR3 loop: CASSLATGTLDTEAFF. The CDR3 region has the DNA TGTGCCAGCAGTTTGGCAACCGGGACTCTGGACACTGAAGCTTTCTTT.